Each of the 21 T cell receptor beta chains below was sequenced from the same sample in a study of shared clonotypes between healthy human individuals. Sequencing used immunoSEQ multiplex PCR; TCRdb keeps in-frame clones, though not all of them. The sample lists about 450,000 clones, around 80% occurring once. Sequencing was done on a sample of PBMCs. The receptors derive from a woman in her forties in good health. Some clones in this sample may be carry-over from other donors' samples.

Concerning this clone itself: The same CDR3 is also encoded by other DNA sequences in this sample. In DNA form, the CDR3 reads TGTGCCAGCAGCCCCGGGACAGGGGGCTCGTACGAGCAGTACTTC. It yields the protein CASSPGTGGSYEQYF. This rearrangement joins TRBV7-9 to TRBJ2-7, with 12 bases matching TRBD1. The ends lost 5 bases at V and 4 bases at J; junction bases unmatched: 6. Looked up from germline, CDR1 is SEHNR and CDR2 is FQNEAQ (reference sequence). This CDR3 is built from 15 residues.

The chain employs TRBV27 and TRBJ1-2; 7 nucleotides match TRBD1. The CDR3 sequence is 12 residues long. Germline V gives CDR1 MNHEY, CDR2 SMNVEV (reference sequence). The trim removed 5 bases at V and 4 bases at J, leaving 1 base unmatched. The CDR3 nucleotides are TGTGCCAGCAGTAACAGGGGCTATGGCTACACCTTC. Translation gives CASSNRGYGYTF.

The rearrangement uses TRBV19 and TRBJ1-2; tentative D call: TRBD1 (5 bases). Deletions cut 3 bases from V and 9 bases from J, with 20 bases between. The CDR3 consists of 15 residues. Per the germline V gene, CDR1 is LNHDA and CDR2 is SQIVND (reference sequence). The CDR3 protein is CASSIPGTGIRRYTF. CDR3 sequence (DNA): TGTGCCAGTAGTATCCCCGGGACGGGGATAAGGCGCTACACCTTC.

The J gene is TRBJ2-2, the V gene TRBV18, with 8 bases aligning to TRBD1. The CDR3 totals 15 residues. Germline V lookup: CDR1 KGHSH, CDR2 LQKENI. The ends lost 5 bases at V and 2 bases at J; junction bases unmatched: 4. The CDR3 DNA reads TGTGCCAGCTCAGAAGACAGGGGAAACACCGGGGAGCTGTTTTTT. Translating it yields CASSEDRGNTGELFF.

This clone occurred a few times. The rearrangement joins TRBV18 to TRBJ1-3; maybe TRBD1 (5 bases). V lost 3 bases and J lost 0, with 9 bases in between. CDR1 and CDR2 (germline): KGHSH, LQKENI. The CDR3 runs 15 residues. The CDR3 nucleotides are TGTGCCAGCTCACCTGGGACGGACTCTGGAAACACCATATATTTT. Translated, it gives CASSPGTDSGNTIYF. The variable domain in full, with the rest retrieved from reference TRBV18 and TRBJ1-3, is NAGVMQNPRHLVRRRGQEARLRCSPMKGHSHVYWYRQLPEEGLKFMVYLQKENIIDESGMPKERFSAEFPKEGPSILRIQQVVRGDSAAYFCASSPGTDSGNTIYFGEGSWLTVV.

The chain is built from TRBV15 and TRBJ1-3, with a possible D match to TRBD1 (6 bases). Germline V lookup: CDR1 LNHNV, CDR2 YYDKDF (reference sequence). CDR3 length equals 15 residues. Trimming pared 0 bases from V and 4 bases from J, leaving 10 bases between. CDR3 bases: TGTGCCACCAGCAGAGATGGGGGCAGCGGAAACACCATATATTTT. Its translation is CATSRDGGSGNTIYF.

This chain links TRBV7-3 with TRBJ2-7, with D unresolved. CDR1 and CDR2 from the germline V gene are SGHTA and FQGTGA. Trimming shortened V by 0 bases and J by 3 bases, and 6 bases separated the two germline ends. The CDR3 extends over 13 amino acids. CDR3 loop: CASSLTGNYEQYF. The DNA for the CDR3 is TGTGCCAGCAGCTTAACAGGGAACTACGAGCAGTACTTC.

On this clone: The same CDR3 can be traced to other DNA sequences in this sample. The chain recombines TRBV11-2 with TRBJ2-7; D gene unclear. The germline CDR1 and CDR2 sequences are SGHAT and FQNNGV. V was trimmed by 0 bases and J by 2 bases, leaving 8 bases between them. This CDR3 contains 14 residues. CDR3 region: CASSLDPGTYEQYF. The CDR3, as DNA: TGTGCCAGCAGCTTAGATCCAGGTACCTACGAGCAGTACTTC.

The CDR3 region is CAWSPGTGKGGDEQFF. The DNA for the CDR3 is TGTGCCTGGAGCCCTGGGACAGGTAAAGGAGGGGATGAGCAGTTCTTC. The rearrangement uses TRBV30 and TRBJ2-1; TRBD1 matches at 8 bases. The CDR3 is 16 amino acids. With V trimmed by 3 bases and J by 8 bases, 15 bases remained unmatched. Germline V gene sequence: CDR1 GTSNPN, CDR2 SVGIG (reference sequence).

The chain uses TRBV7-2 and TRBJ2-1; TRBD2 agrees at 9 bases. Germline lookup yields CDR1 SGHTA and CDR2 FQGNSA. V shed 5 bases and J 9 bases; nucleotides not matched to a gene: 8. The CDR3 spans 14 residues. The CDR3 nucleotides read TGTGCCAGCAGCCTGGGACTAGCTTCCGTTGAGCAGTTCTTC. The encoded protein is CASSLGLASVEQFF.

This rearrangement joins TRBV4-3 to TRBJ2-3, with 9 bases identical to TRBD2. The CDR3 consists of 17 residues. Trimming removed 0 bases from V and 2 bases from J; junction bases left unmatched: 6. Per the germline V gene, CDR1 is LGHNA and CDR2 is YSLEER. The CDR3 spells CASSQDLASGATDTQYF. The CDR3 DNA reads as TGCGCCAGCAGCCAAGATTTGGCTAGCGGGGCCACAGATACGCAGTATTTT.

V usage is TRBV27 and J usage is TRBJ2-5; 10 nucleotides align to TRBD1. From germline, CDR1 is MNHEY and CDR2 SMNVEV (reference sequence). J lost 7 bases, V lost 4 bases, and 6 bases had no gene match. The CDR3 totals 14 residues. In DNA, the CDR3 is TGTGCCAGCAGTTCGGGACAGGGGATAGGGACCCAGTACTTC. The encoded protein is CASSSGQGIGTQYF.

The chain carries TRBV23-1 and TRBJ2-6; unclear D gene. TRBV23-1 is noted as an ORF with a role that remains uncertain. CDR3 length: 17 residues. V gave up 5 bases and J gave up 5 bases, with 19 bases separating them. In nucleotides, the CDR3 is TGCGCCAGCAGTAATAAACAGCAACAAAGTCGGGCCAACGTCCTGACTTTC. Translated: CASSNKQQQSRANVLTF.

This clone was counted a single time. The rearrangement links TRBV5-1 to TRBJ2-7, with TRBD2 identical over 10 bases. The germline V gene has CDR1 SGHRS and CDR2 YFSETQ. V lost 0 bases to trimming and J lost 5 bases; unmatched junction nucleotides: 2. The CDR3 contains 14 residues. The CDR3 sequence is CASSLAGLADEQYF. As DNA, the CDR3 is TGCGCCAGCAGCTTGGCAGGACTAGCGGACGAGCAGTACTTC.

At least ten counts were recorded for this clone. This sequence joins TRBV19 and TRBJ2-1, with D perhaps matching TRBD1 (5 bases). The CDR3 runs 14 residues. Germline V lookup: CDR1 LNHDA, CDR2 SQIVND (reference sequence). Trimming cost V 3 bases and J 5 bases, with 11 bases left between them. The CDR3 protein is CASSMSRAHNEQFF. The DNA for the CDR3 is TGTGCCAGTAGTATGAGCAGGGCGCACAATGAGCAGTTCTTC.

V gene TRBV28 combines with J gene TRBJ2-4, with 8 bases that match TRBD1. The V and J ends lost 5 bases and 6 bases, in that order; junction bases with no gene match: 6. CDR1 and CDR2 from the germline V gene are MDHEN and SYDVKM. The length of the CDR3 is 14 residues. The CDR3 nucleotides read TGTGCCAGCAGTCCTCCAGGGGGCGGAAACATTCAGTACTTC. Protein product: CASSPPGGGNIQYF.

This rearrangement joins TRBV28 to TRBJ1-1, with D maybe TRBD1 (5 bases). Germline CDR1 reads MDHEN; CDR2 reads SYDVKM. The CDR3 extends over 17 amino acids. The V and J ends lost 3 bases and 0 bases respectively, with 17 bases between them. This CDR3 reads CASSFLAGRLVNTEAFF. The DNA of the CDR3 is TGTGCCAGCAGTTTTCTGGCAGGGAGGTTGGTGAACACTGAAGCTTTCTTT.

The chain employs TRBV4-2 and TRBJ2-3, with 7 bases matching TRBD1. V lost 1 base, J lost 6 bases, and 10 bases stayed unmatched. Germline V lookup: CDR1 LGHNA, CDR2 YNFKEQ. The CDR3 covers 16 residues. Written as DNA, the CDR3 is TGTGCCAGCAGCCAAGCGGGACAGACAAGGGCGGATACGCAGTATTTT. This encodes CASSQAGQTRADTQYF.

The CDR3 nucleotides read TGTGCCAGTAGTATTGGGGTGAAAACAGGAAGAAGTTATGGCTACACCTTC. Amino acids: CASSIGVKTGRSYGYTF. The rearrangement links TRBV19 to TRBJ1-2, with D perhaps TRBD1 (5 bases). V shed 3 bases and J shed 5 bases, with 22 bases lying between them. CDR1 is LNHDA and CDR2 is SQIVND in the germline V gene (reference sequence). CDR3 size: 17 residues.

In this sample, this clone turned up a few times. Other DNA variants within this sample encode the same CDR3. The chain carries TRBV7-9 and TRBJ1-5; no reliable D call. The CDR3 runs 12 residues. V was shortened by 1 base and J by 3 bases, with 1 base between the two germline ends. Germline CDR1 is SEHNR and CDR2 is FQNEAQ (reference sequence). CDR3 protein: CASSLDNQPQHF. The CDR3 DNA sequence: TGTGCCAGCAGCTTAGACAATCAGCCCCAGCATTTT.

The chain employs TRBV5-4 and TRBJ2-1; TRBD2 aligns across 8 bases. The CDR3 is made up of 13 amino acids. Unmatched junction bases numbered 9, after V lost 1 base and J lost 15 bases. Per germline, CDR1 SGHNT and CDR2 YYREEE (reference sequence). Here the CDR3 reads CASSLRNSREGFF. In DNA, the CDR3 is TGTGCCAGCAGCTTGAGGAACTCCCGGGAGGGGTTCTTC.